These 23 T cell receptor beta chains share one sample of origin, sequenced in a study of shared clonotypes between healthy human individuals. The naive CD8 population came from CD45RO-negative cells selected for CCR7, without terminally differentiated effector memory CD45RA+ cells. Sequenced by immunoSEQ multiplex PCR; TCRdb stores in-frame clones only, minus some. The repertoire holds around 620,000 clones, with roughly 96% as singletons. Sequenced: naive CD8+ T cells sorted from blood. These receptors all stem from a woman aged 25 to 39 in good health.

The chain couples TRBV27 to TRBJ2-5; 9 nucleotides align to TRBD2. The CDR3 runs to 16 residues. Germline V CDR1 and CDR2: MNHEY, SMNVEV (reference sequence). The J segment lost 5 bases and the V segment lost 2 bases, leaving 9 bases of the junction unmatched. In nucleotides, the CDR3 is TGTGCCAGCAGTTTAACGGGACTAGCTTTAGGGGAGACCCAGTACTTC. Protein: CASSLTGLALGETQYF.

The CDR3 loop reads CASSQEGTRETQYF. The CDR3 DNA reads TGTGCCAGCAGCCAAGAGGGGACCCGAGAGACCCAGTACTTC. V is TRBV4-2 and J is TRBJ2-5; D is tentatively TRBD1 or TRBD2 (5 bases each). The CDR3 extends over 14 amino acids. Looked up from germline, CDR1 is LGHNA and CDR2 is YNFKEQ. Trimming removed 0 bases from V and 4 bases from J, with 9 bases in between.

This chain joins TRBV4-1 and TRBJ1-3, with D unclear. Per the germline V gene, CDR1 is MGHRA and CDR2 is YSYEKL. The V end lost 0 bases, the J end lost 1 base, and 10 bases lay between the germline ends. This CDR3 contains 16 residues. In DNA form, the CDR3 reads TGCGCCAGCAGCCAAGATCTAGTCCAGTCTGGAAACACCATATATTTT. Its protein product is CASSQDLVQSGNTIYF.

The chain's CDR3 is CASSLAPSRQETQYF. The CDR3 nucleotides are TGTGCCAGCAGCTTGGCGCCAAGCCGCCAAGAGACCCAGTACTTC. The chain has TRBV7-9 and TRBJ2-5, with D unclear. There are 15 residues in the CDR3. V was clipped by 3 bases and J by 1 base, with 12 bases between them. Germline assignment: CDR1 SEHNR and CDR2 FQNEAQ (reference sequence).

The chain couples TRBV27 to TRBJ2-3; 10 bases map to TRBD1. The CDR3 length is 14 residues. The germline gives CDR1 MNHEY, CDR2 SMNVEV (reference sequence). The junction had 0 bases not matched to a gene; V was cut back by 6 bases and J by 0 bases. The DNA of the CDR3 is TGTGCCAGCAGGACAGGGGGCAGCACAGATACGCAGTATTTT. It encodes CASRTGGSTDTQYF.

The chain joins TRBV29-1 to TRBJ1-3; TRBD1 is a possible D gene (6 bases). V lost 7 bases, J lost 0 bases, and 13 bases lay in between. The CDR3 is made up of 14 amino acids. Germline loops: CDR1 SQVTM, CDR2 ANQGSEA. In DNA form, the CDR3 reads TGCAGCGCGATTACAGGGAACTCTGGAAACACCATATATTTT. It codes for CSAITGNSGNTIYF.

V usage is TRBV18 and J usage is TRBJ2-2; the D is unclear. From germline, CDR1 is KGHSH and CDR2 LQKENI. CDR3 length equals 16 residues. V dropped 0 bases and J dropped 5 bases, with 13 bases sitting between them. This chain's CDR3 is CASSPPDLFVTGELFF. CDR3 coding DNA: TGTGCCAGCTCACCACCGGATCTCTTTGTAACCGGGGAGCTGTTTTTT.

The CDR3 loop reads CASSISPIPGYEQYF. The CDR3 DNA is TGTGCCAGTAGTATTTCCCCCATCCCTGGCTACGAGCAGTACTTC. The chain carries TRBV19 and TRBJ2-7; no reliable D call. Trimming took off 3 bases at V and 3 bases at J, with 15 bases between the two ends. CDR3 length equals 15 residues. Germline V gene lookup returns CDR1 LNHDA and CDR2 SQIVND (reference sequence).

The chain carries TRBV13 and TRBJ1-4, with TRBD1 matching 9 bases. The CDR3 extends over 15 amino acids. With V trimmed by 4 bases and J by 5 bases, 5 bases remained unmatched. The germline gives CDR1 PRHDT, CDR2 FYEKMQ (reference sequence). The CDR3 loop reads CASSSGQGINEKLFF. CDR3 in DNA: TGTGCCAGCAGCTCGGGACAGGGAATAAATGAAAAACTGTTTTTT.

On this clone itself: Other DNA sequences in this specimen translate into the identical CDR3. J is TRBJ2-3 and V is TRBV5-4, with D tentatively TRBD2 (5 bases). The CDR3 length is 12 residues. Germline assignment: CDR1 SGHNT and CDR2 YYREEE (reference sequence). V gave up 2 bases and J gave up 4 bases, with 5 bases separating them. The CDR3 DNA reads TGTGCCAGCAGCTTAGCGGCAGATACGCAGTATTTT. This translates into CASSLAADTQYF.

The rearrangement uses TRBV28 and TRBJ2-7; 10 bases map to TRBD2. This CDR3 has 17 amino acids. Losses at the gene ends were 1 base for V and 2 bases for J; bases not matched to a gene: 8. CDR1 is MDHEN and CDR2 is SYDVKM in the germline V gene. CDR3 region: CASSLSTSGPGTYEQYF. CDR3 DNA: TGTGCCAGCAGTTTATCGACTAGCGGGCCCGGCACCTACGAGCAGTACTTC.

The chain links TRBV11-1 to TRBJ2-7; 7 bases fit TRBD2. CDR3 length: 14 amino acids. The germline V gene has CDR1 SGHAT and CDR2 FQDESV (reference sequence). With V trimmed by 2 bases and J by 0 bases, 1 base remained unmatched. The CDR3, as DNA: TGTGCCAGCAGCTTACGGGGGGACTCCTACGAGCAGTACTTC. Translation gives CASSLRGDSYEQYF.

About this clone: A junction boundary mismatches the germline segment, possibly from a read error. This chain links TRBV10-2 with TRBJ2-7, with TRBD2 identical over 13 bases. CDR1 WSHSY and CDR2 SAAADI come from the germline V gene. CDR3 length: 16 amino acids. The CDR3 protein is CASNEGTSGISYEQYF. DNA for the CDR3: TGCGCCAGCAATGAGGGGACTAGCGGGATTTCCTACGAGCAGTACTTC.

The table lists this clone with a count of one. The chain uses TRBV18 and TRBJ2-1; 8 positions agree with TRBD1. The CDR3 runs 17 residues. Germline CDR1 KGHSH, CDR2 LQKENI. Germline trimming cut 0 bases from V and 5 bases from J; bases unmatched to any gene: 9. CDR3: CASSPPKTGTGHNEQFF. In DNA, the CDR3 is TGTGCCAGCTCACCACCGAAGACCGGGACAGGTCACAATGAGCAGTTCTTC.

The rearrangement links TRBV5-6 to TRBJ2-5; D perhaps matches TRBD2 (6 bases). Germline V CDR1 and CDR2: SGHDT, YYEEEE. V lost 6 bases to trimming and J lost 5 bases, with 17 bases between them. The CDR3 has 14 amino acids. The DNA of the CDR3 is TGTGCCAGCACCCACTTCCAGGGAGGCGAGACCCAGTACTTC. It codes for CASTHFQGGETQYF. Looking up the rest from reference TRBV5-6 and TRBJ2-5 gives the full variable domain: DAGVTQSPTHLIKTRGQQVTLRCSPKSGHDTVSWYQQALGQGPQFIFQYYEEEERQRGNFPDRFSGHQFPNYSSELNVNALLLGDSALYLCASTHFQGGETQYFGPGTRLLVL.

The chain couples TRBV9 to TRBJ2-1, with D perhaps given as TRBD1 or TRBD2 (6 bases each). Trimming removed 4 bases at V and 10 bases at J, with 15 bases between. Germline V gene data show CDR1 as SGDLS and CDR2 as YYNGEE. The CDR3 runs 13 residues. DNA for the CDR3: TGTGCCAGCAGCTTCTCGGGGGCTAGCGAGCAGTTCTTC. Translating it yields CASSFSGASEQFF.

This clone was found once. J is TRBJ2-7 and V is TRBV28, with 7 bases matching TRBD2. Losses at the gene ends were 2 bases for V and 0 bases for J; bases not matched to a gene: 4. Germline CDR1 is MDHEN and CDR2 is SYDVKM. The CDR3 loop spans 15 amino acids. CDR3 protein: CASSLTREDSYEQYF. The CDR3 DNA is TGTGCCAGCAGTTTAACACGGGAGGACTCCTACGAGCAGTACTTC.

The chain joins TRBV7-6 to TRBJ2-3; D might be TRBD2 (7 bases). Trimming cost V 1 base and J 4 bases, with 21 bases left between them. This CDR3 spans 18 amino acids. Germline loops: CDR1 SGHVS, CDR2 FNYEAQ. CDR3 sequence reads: CASSLVIRGARGADTQYF. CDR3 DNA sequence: TGTGCCAGCAGCTTAGTCATCCGGGGGGCGAGGGGAGCAGATACGCAGTATTTT.

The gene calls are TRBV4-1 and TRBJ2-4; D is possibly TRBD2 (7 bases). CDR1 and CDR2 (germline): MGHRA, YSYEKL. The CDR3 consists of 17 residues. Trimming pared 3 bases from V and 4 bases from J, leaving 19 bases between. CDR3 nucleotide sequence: TGCGCCAGCAGCCATCCGAGGGGGGCGGGAGTAAAAAACATTCAGTACTTC. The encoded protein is CASSHPRGAGVKNIQYF.

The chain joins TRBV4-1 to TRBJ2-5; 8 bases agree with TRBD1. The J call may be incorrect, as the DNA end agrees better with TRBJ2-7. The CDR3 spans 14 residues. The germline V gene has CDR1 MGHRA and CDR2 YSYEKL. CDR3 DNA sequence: TGCGCCAGCAGTGGGTGGACAGGGCGACACGAGCAGTACTTC. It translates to CASSGWTGRHEQYF.

This CDR3 reads CASNGRDQAEAFF. The CDR3 region has the DNA TGTGCCAGCAACGGCAGGGACCAGGCTGAAGCTTTCTTT. The chain recombines TRBV28 with TRBJ1-1; D may be TRBD1 (5 bases). Trimming stripped 7 bases from V and 6 bases from J, with 15 bases between. The CDR3 has 13 amino acids. Germline V gene sequence: CDR1 MDHEN, CDR2 SYDVKM. Using reference TRBV28 and TRBJ1-1 for the parts outside the CDR3, the full variable domain is DVKVTQSSRYLVKRTGEKVFLECVQDMDHENMFWYRQDPGLGLRLIYFSYDVKMKEKGDIPEGYSVSREKKERFSLILESASTNQTSMYLCASNGRDQAEAFFGQGTRLTVV.

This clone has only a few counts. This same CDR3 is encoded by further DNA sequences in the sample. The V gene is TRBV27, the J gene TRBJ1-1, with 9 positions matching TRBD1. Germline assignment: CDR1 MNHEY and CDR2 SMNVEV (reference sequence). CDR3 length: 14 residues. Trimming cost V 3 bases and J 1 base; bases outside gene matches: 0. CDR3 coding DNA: TGTGCCAGCAGTTTGACAGGGGGGAACACTGAAGCTTTCTTT. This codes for CASSLTGGNTEAFF.

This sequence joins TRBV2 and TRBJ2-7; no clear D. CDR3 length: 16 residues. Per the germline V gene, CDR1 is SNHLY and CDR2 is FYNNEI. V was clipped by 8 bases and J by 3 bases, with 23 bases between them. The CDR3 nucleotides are TGTGCCAGCGGAGCCAAAGGGCTCAGCGCGTTCTACGAGCAGTACTTC. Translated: CASGAKGLSAFYEQYF.